The rows below give T cell receptor beta chains drawn from one sample of a study of blood T cell repertoires in COVID-19. Repertoires were generated with immunoSEQ multiplex PCR, while TCRdb's copy carries only in-frame clones and drops some. The table has around 280,000 clones, 70% to 90% seen once. The sequenced material came from PBMCs or T cells enriched from blood (not recorded which). The receptors derive from a woman between 40 and 50 years old who had recovered from COVID-19. CDR3s include the opening cysteine and the closing phenylalanine or tryptophan. A D gene is named only where the DNA matches it firmly. Clone size is stated in some rows and not others, as once, few, many or a class when expanded.

d_call: TRBD1
j_call: TRBJ2-3
clone_size: -
v_call: TRBV2
cdr3_aa: CASERQGLGDTQYF
cdr3_nt: TGTGCCAGCGAACGACAGGGATTGGGGGATACGCAGTATTTT

d_call: TRBD1
j_call: TRBJ2-6
clone_size: -
v_call: TRBV30
cdr3_aa: CAWGTGTGANVLTF
cdr3_nt: TGTGCCTGGGGGACAGGAACTGGGGCCAACGTCCTGACTTTC

d_call: TRBD1
j_call: TRBJ1-4
clone_size: -
v_call: TRBV28
cdr3_aa: CASSIPTGTGDEKLFF
cdr3_nt: TGTGCCAGCAGCATACCCACAGGGACAGGGGATGAAAAACTGTTTTTT

d_call: TRBD2
j_call: TRBJ2-7
clone_size: -
v_call: TRBV13
cdr3_aa: CASSLGASGTYEQYF
cdr3_nt: TGTGCCAGCAGCTTAGGGGCTAGCGGGACCTACGAGCAGTACTTC

d_call: TRBD2
j_call: TRBJ2-1
clone_size: -
v_call: TRBV3-1/TRBV3-2
cdr3_aa: CASSQVAGARWANSYNEQFF
cdr3_nt: TGTGCCAGCAGTCAGGTTGCGGGAGCTAGATGGGCCAACTCCTACAATGAGCAGTTCTTC

d_call: -
j_call: TRBJ1-6
clone_size: -
v_call: TRBV7-2
cdr3_aa: CASSLEGRGSSPLHF
cdr3_nt: TGTGCCAGCAGCTTAGAGGGGAGGGGGTCCTCACCCCTCCACTTT

d_call: TRBD2
j_call: TRBJ2-3
clone_size: -
v_call: TRBV7-3
cdr3_aa: CASSPGLAGVGRLNTDTQYF
cdr3_nt: TGTGCCAGCAGCCCTGGACTAGCGGGAGTTGGACGGCTAAACACAGATACGCAGTATTTT

d_call: -
j_call: TRBJ2-3
clone_size: -
v_call: TRBV27
cdr3_aa: CASSTKLPTSTDTQYF
cdr3_nt: TGTGCCAGCAGTACGAAGCTGCCAACTAGCACAGATACGCAGTATTTT

d_call: -
j_call: TRBJ2-7
clone_size: -
v_call: TRBV2
cdr3_aa: CASRGRGPYEQYF
cdr3_nt: TGTGCCAGCAGGGGTCGCGGTCCCTACGAGCAGTACTTC

d_call: TRBD2
j_call: TRBJ2-1
clone_size: -
v_call: TRBV19
cdr3_aa: CASSAFSGSSYNEQFF
cdr3_nt: TGTGCCAGTAGTGCATTTAGCGGGAGCTCCTACAATGAGCAGTTCTTC

d_call: TRBD2
j_call: TRBJ2-1
clone_size: once
v_call: TRBV7-2
cdr3_aa: CASSLRSGLAGANEQFF
cdr3_nt: TGTGCCAGCAGCTTAAGGTCCGGGCTAGCGGGAGCTAATGAGCAGTTCTTC

d_call: -
j_call: TRBJ2-3
clone_size: few
v_call: TRBV30
cdr3_aa: CAWSPRLGDTQYF
cdr3_nt: TGTGCCTGGAGTCCGAGACTGGGAGATACGCAGTATTTT

d_call: TRBD1
j_call: TRBJ1-5
clone_size: -
v_call: TRBV7-2
cdr3_aa: CASSNLRTGGSYQPQHF
cdr3_nt: TGTGCCAGCAGCAACCTGAGGACAGGGGGCAGCTATCAGCCCCAGCATTTT

d_call: -
j_call: TRBJ2-3
clone_size: -
v_call: TRBV7-3
cdr3_aa: CASSLTGDGADTQYF
cdr3_nt: TGTGCCAGCAGCTTAACAGGGGATGGAGCAGATACGCAGTATTTT

d_call: -
j_call: TRBJ1-4
clone_size: -
v_call: TRBV5-1
cdr3_aa: CASQRGRGTNEKLFF
cdr3_nt: TGCGCCAGCCAAAGGGGAAGGGGAACTAATGAAAAACTGTTTTTT

d_call: TRBD2
j_call: TRBJ2-3
clone_size: few
v_call: TRBV14
cdr3_aa: CASSHTLPIGGITDTQYF
cdr3_nt: TGTGCCAGCAGCCATACTTTACCTATCGGGGGGATCACAGATACGCAGTATTTT

d_call: TRBD1
j_call: TRBJ1-6
clone_size: -
v_call: TRBV6-5
cdr3_aa: CASGDRVPSPLHF
cdr3_nt: TGTGCCAGTGGGGACAGGGTCCCCTCACCCCTCCACTTT

d_call: TRBD1
j_call: TRBJ2-7
clone_size: -
v_call: TRBV28
cdr3_aa: CASTPHLDRGSYEQYF
cdr3_nt: TGTGCCAGCACCCCGCATTTGGACAGGGGCTCCTACGAGCAGTACTTC

d_call: TRBD1
j_call: TRBJ2-7
clone_size: -
v_call: TRBV28
cdr3_aa: CASSSLPQGARYEQYF
cdr3_nt: TGTGCCAGCAGTTCCCTGCCACAGGGGGCGCGCTACGAGCAGTACTTC

d_call: TRBD1
j_call: TRBJ1-2
clone_size: -
v_call: TRBV2
cdr3_aa: CASVQGQARGYTF
cdr3_nt: TGTGCCAGCGTACAGGGGCAGGCCAGGGGCTACACCTTC

d_call: -
j_call: TRBJ2-5
clone_size: -
v_call: TRBV6-5
cdr3_aa: CASRPSGSQETQYF
cdr3_nt: TGTGCCAGCAGGCCCTCAGGGTCCCAAGAGACCCAGTACTTC

d_call: -
j_call: TRBJ1-4
clone_size: once
v_call: TRBV28
cdr3_aa: CASSLPLQGYNEKLFF
cdr3_nt: TGTGCCAGCAGTTTACCCCTACAGGGTTATAATGAAAAACTGTTTTTT

d_call: -
j_call: TRBJ1-5
clone_size: -
v_call: TRBV7-3
cdr3_aa: CASSLGLPGGICNQPQHF
cdr3_nt: TGTGCCAGCAGCTTAGGCCTTCCGGGGGGTATTTGCAATCAGCCCCAGCATTTT

d_call: -
j_call: TRBJ2-5
clone_size: -
v_call: TRBV19
cdr3_aa: CATGPAGGETQYF
cdr3_nt: TGTGCCACAGGACCCGCCGGGGGAGAGACCCAGTACTTC

d_call: TRBD1
j_call: TRBJ1-5
clone_size: -
v_call: TRBV9
cdr3_aa: CASSAQGAPGQPQHF
cdr3_nt: TGTGCCAGCAGCGCACAGGGGGCGCCGGGACAGCCCCAGCATTTT

d_call: -
j_call: TRBJ1-4
clone_size: -
v_call: TRBV19
cdr3_aa: CASRDRGKANEKLFF
cdr3_nt: TGTGCCAGTAGGGACCGAGGGAAAGCTAATGAAAAACTGTTTTTT

d_call: -
j_call: TRBJ2-2
clone_size: -
v_call: TRBV2
cdr3_aa: CASNKDSPSTGELFF
cdr3_nt: TGTGCCAGCAATAAAGACAGTCCGAGCACCGGGGAGCTGTTTTTT

d_call: -
j_call: TRBJ1-3
clone_size: -
v_call: TRBV19
cdr3_aa: CASSTSGISGNTIYF
cdr3_nt: TGTGCCAGTAGTACGTCAGGCATATCTGGAAACACCATATATTTT

d_call: -
j_call: TRBJ1-5
clone_size: once
v_call: TRBV6-5
cdr3_aa: CASTPGGVGNQPQHF
cdr3_nt: TGTGCCAGCACCCCGGGCGGGGTGGGGAATCAGCCCCAGCATTTT

d_call: -
j_call: TRBJ1-2
clone_size: -
v_call: TRBV19
cdr3_aa: CASSIGSRGVSGYTF
cdr3_nt: TGTGCCAGTAGTATAGGGTCCAGGGGAGTGAGTGGCTACACCTTC

d_call: -
j_call: TRBJ2-2
clone_size: -
v_call: TRBV7-7
cdr3_aa: CASRFNTAGETSRGELFF
cdr3_nt: TGTGCTAGCAGATTTAACACTGCAGGGGAAACAAGTCGCGGGGAGCTGTTTTTT

d_call: -
j_call: TRBJ2-1
clone_size: -
v_call: TRBV7-2
cdr3_aa: CASSLVPRGSPYNEQFF
cdr3_nt: TGTGCCAGCAGCTTAGTGCCCAGGGGTAGCCCCTACAATGAGCAGTTCTTC

d_call: -
j_call: TRBJ2-1
clone_size: -
v_call: TRBV15
cdr3_aa: CATSRDQRLRHLRFF
cdr3_nt: TGTGCCACCAGCAGAGATCAGAGGTTGCGGCATTTGCGGTTCTTC

d_call: TRBD2
j_call: TRBJ2-3
clone_size: few
v_call: TRBV9
cdr3_aa: CASSVGGGSGADTQYF
cdr3_nt: TGTGCCAGCAGCGTAGGGGGCGGGAGCGGTGCAGATACGCAGTATTTT

d_call: -
j_call: TRBJ2-1
clone_size: -
v_call: TRBV7-9
cdr3_aa: CASSFGIRDEQFF
cdr3_nt: TGTGCCAGCAGCTTCGGGATTCGGGATGAGCAGTTCTTC

d_call: -
j_call: TRBJ2-7
clone_size: -
v_call: TRBV11-2
cdr3_aa: CASSLEVVYEGGEQYF
cdr3_nt: TGTGCCAGCAGCTTAGAAGTTGTCTACGAGGGAGGCGAGCAGTACTTC